Detailed here is one T cell receptor (beta chain). The CDR3 sequence is 14 residues long. CDR1 and CDR2 from the germline V gene are MDHEN and SYDVKM. V was shortened by 7 bases and J by 2 bases, with 12 bases between the two germline ends. Sequenced by immunoSEQ multiplex PCR; TCRdb stores in-frame clones only, minus some. Of 350,000 to 450,000 clones listed, around nine tenths are singletons. The data were obtained in a study of blood T cell repertoires in COVID-19. On the study more broadly: PBMCs, B-cell-depleted T cells, or T cells were the source of the cDNA or gDNA that made up the material.

This clonotype was obtained from a young woman who had been exposed to COVID-19. The sample comprised PBMCs or T cells enriched from blood (not recorded which). This chain connects TRBV28 to TRBJ1-5; the D is unclear. This chain's CDR3 is CASKARTGNQPQHF. CDR3 sequence (DNA): TGTGCCAGCAAAGCTCGCACAGGCAATCAGCCCCAGCATTTT.